The clone carrying this T cell receptor (beta chain) appeared many times. The antigen is undetermined. The V segment lost 4 bases and the J segment 7 bases; nucleotides outside the gene matches: 13. Germline values: CDR1 MGHDK, CDR2 SYGVNS. The CDR3 loop spans 16 amino acids. Generation of TCR cDNA used 5'RACE template switching (which added a universal primer site and UMIs). TCRdb called the 5' RACE reads again in MiXCR, with one record for every CDR3 protein. The repertoire holds around 73,000 distinct CDR3 sequences, with roughly 8% as singletons. The data stem from a study of T cells after yellow fever vaccination. Broader study findings: The secondary response was weaker but peaked faster, day 5 versus 15. Subsequent to the booster, the majority of primary-vaccination clones reappeared (96% CD4, 80% to 90% CD8). Highly abundant clonotypes carried over from the bulk population could end up in FACS-sorted repertoires as contaminants.

The source is a man aged 25-40 years who received the YFV17D yellow fever vaccine. This rearrangement joins TRBV25-1 to TRBJ2-1; TRBD2 matches at 7 bases. This specimen was CD8+ T cells sorted from PBMCs, taken on the day of the yellow fever booster vaccination. This chain's CDR3 is CASSGAGTNALNEQFF. The CDR3 DNA follows: TGTGCCAGCAGTGGAGCCGGGACTAACGCCCTTAATGAGCAGTTCTTC. Filled out from reference TRBV25-1 and TRBJ2-1, the complete variable domain reads EADIYQTPRYLVIGTGKKITLECSQTMGHDKMYWYQQDPGMELHLIHYSYGVNSTEKGDLSSESTVSRIRTEHFPLTLESARPSHTSQYLCASSGAGTNALNEQFFGPGTRLTVL.